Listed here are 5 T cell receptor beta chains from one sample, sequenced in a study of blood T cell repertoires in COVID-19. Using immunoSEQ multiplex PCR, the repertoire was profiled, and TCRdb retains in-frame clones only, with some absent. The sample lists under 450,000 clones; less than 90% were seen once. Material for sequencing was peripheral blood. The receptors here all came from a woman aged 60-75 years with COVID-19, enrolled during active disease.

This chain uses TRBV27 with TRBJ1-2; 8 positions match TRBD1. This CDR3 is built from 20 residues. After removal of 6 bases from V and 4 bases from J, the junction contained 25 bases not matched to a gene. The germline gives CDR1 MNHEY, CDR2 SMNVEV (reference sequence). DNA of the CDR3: TGTGCCAGCAGACGACTCCCCCGGACCGGGACAGGAGTACGTGGCTATGGCTACACCTTC. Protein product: CASRRLPRTGTGVRGYGYTF.

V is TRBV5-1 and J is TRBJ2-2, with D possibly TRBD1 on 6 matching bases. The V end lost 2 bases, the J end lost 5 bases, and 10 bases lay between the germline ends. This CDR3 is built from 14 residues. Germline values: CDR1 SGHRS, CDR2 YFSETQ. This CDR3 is CASSFRTDTGELFF. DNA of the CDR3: TGCGCCAGCAGCTTTCGGACAGATACCGGGGAGCTGTTTTTT.

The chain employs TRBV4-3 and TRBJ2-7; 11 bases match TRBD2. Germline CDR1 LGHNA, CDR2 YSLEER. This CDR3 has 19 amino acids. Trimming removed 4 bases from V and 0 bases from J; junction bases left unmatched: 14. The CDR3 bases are TGCGCCAGCAGCCTCAAGTGGGGGTTGACTAGCGGGGTCTCCTACGAGCAGTACTTC. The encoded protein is CASSLKWGLTSGVSYEQYF.

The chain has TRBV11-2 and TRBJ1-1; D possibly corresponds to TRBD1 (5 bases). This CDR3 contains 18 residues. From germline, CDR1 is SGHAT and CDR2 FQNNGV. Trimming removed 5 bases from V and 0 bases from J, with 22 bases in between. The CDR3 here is CASSPMGGVRVMNTEAFF. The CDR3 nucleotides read TGTGCCAGCAGCCCAATGGGGGGGGTAAGGGTTATGAACACTGAAGCTTTCTTT.

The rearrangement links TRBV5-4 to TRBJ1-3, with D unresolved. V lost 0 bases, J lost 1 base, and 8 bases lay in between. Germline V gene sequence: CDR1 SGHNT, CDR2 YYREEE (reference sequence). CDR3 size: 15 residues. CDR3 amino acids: CASSLGTVSGNTIYF. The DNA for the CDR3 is TGTGCCAGCAGCTTGGGCACAGTTTCTGGAAACACCATATATTTT.